The T cell receptor beta chain described here comes from a study of T-cell memory formation after mild COVID-19. TCRdb reanalysed the 5' RACE reads using MiXCR and keeps one entry per CDR3 protein. Among roughly 400,000 distinct CDR3 sequences, approximately 25% were seen once, and the ten largest hold 7% to 9.5%. In germline, CDR1 is SGHVS, CDR2 FNYEAQ. The ends were cut back, 1 base at V and 4 bases at J, with 10 bases in the middle. The CDR3 contains 14 residues. Sequenced sample: PBMCs or a T cell subset sorted from them (not recorded which). The V call is TRBV7-6, the J call TRBJ2-5; D remains unclear. The sequence derives from an adult woman who had mild COVID-19 (a few samples of this study predate the infection). Cell type and time point are not known. The CDR3 loop is CASSLDSGVETQYF. The CDR3 DNA sequence: TGTGCCAGCAGCTTAGACTCTGGGGTAGAGACCCAGTACTTC. Complete variable domain (other parts from reference TRBV7-6 and TRBJ2-5): GAGVSQSPRYKVTKRGQDVALRCDPISGHVSLYWYRQALGQGPEFLTYFNYEAQQDKSGLPNDRFSAERPEGSISTLTIQRTEQRDSAMYRCASSLDSGVETQYFGPGTRLLVL.